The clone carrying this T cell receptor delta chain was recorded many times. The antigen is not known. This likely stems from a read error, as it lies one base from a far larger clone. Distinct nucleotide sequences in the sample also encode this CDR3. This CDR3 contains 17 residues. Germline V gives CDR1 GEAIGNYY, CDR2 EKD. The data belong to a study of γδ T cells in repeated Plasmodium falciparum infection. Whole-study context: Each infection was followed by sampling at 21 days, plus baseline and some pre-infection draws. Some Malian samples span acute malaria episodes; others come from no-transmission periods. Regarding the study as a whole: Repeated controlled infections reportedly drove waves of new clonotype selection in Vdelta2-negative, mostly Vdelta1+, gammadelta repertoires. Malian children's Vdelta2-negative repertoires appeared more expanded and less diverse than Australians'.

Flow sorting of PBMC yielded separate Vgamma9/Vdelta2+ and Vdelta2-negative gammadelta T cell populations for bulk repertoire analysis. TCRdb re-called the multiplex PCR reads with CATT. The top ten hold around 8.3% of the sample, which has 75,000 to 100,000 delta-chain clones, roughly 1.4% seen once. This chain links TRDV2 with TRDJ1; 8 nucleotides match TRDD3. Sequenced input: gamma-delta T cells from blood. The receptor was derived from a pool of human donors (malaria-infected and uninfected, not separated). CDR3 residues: CACDTLQGIPYTDKLIF. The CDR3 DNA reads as TGTGCCTGCGACACCCTCCAGGGGATACCTTACACCGATAAACTCATCTTT.